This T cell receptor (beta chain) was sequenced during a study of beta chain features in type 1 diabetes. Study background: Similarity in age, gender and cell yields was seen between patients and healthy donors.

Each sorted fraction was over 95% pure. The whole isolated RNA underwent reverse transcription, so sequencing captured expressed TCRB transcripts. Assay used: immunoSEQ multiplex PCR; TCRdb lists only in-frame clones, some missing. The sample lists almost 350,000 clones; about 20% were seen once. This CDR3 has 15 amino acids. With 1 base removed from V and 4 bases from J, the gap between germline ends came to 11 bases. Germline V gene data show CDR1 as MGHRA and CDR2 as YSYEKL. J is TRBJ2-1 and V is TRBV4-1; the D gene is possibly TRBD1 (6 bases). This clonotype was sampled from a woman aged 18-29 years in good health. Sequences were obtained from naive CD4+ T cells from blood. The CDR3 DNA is TGCGCCAGCAGCCAAGGGCCCGGACAGTACAATGAGCAGTTCTTC. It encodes CASSQGPGQYNEQFF.